The 8 T cell receptor beta chains presented below share a single source sample, sequenced in a study of neurological immune-mediated disorders (dated by TCRdb to the late 2010s). The library was obtained by 5' RACE. The run used an Illumina HiSeq 2500. TCRdb itself trimmed the public reads at Q25 with fastp, ran MiXCR and retained productive beta chains. Entries are consolidated by CDR3 protein sequence, retaining the most common genes and DNA. This sample is represented by 77,000 or so distinct CDR3 sequences; around 9.9% of them were singletons. Of the sample, 1.7% falls within the top ten clones. Sequenced material: PBMCs. Source of these receptors: a man aged 45-65 years in good health.

This clonotype appeared many times. The chain recombines TRBV5-5 with TRBJ2-4; D is unclear. The CDR3 runs to 14 residues. CDR1 is SGHKS and CDR2 is YYEKEE in the germline V gene (reference sequence). Deletions cut 1 base from V and 2 bases from J, with 7 bases between. CDR3 DNA sequence: TGTGCCAGCAGCTTGCTTGGCCCCAAAAACATTCAGTACTTC. Translation gives CASSLLGPKNIQYF.

Ten or more counts support this clonotype. The gene calls are TRBV20-1 and TRBJ2-3; 13 nucleotides align to TRBD2. Germline V gives CDR1 DFQATT, CDR2 SNEGSKA (reference sequence). This CDR3 has 14 residues. The V segment lost 4 bases and the J segment 6 bases; nucleotides outside the gene matches: 4. CDR3 sequence (DNA): TGCAGTGCTATGGGACTAGCGGGGTATGATACGCAGTATTTT. It is translated as CSAMGLAGYDTQYF.

The chain recombines TRBV5-1 with TRBJ2-1; 11 bases agree with TRBD2. Germline V lookup: CDR1 SGHRS, CDR2 YFSETQ. V shed 9 bases and J 8 bases; nucleotides not matched to a gene: 16. This CDR3 is 16 amino acids long. The CDR3 here is CANSLLAGGAVDEQFF. In DNA form, the CDR3 reads TGCGCCAACAGTCTATTAGCGGGAGGGGCTGTGGATGAGCAGTTCTTC.

This clonotype was seen repeatedly, ten times or more. The gene calls are TRBV5-5 and TRBJ2-4; D is perhaps TRBD1 or TRBD2 (6 bases each). Trimming left V 0 bases short and J 14 bases short, with 21 bases between. CDR3 length: 15 residues. Germline V gene lookup returns CDR1 SGHKS and CDR2 YYEKEE (reference sequence). CDR3 amino acids: CASSLEALGGQSKYF. The CDR3 coding sequence is TGTGCCAGCAGCTTGGAGGCTTTGGGAGGACAGTCAAAGTACTTC. The complete variable domain, with remaining parts taken from reference TRBV5-5 and TRBJ2-4, reads DAGVTQSPTHLIKTRGQQVTLRCSPISGHKSVSWYQQVLGQGPQFIFQYYEKEERGRGNFPDRFSARQFPNYSSELNVNALLLGDSALYLCASSLEALGGQSKYFGAGTRLSVL.

This clonotype was seen ten or more times. This sequence joins TRBV5-1 and TRBJ1-1; D might be TRBD1 (5 bases). Germline CDR1 reads SGHRS; CDR2 reads YFSETQ. The CDR3 sequence is 13 residues long. V lost 5 bases to trimming and J lost 4 bases, with 12 bases between them. In DNA form, the CDR3 reads TGCGCCAGCAGTCGGGGCCCGGGCACTGAAGCTTTCTTT. Translation: CASSRGPGTEAFF.

This clonotype occurred many times. This chain joins TRBV6-5 and TRBJ1-5, with D possibly TRBD1 on 6 matching bases. The length of the CDR3 is 15 residues. Germline loops: CDR1 MNHEY, CDR2 SVGAGI. V dropped 5 bases and J dropped 4 bases, with 15 bases sitting between them. The CDR3 DNA sequence: TGTGCCAGCAGTACGACAGGTGGTGGGAATCAGCCCCAGCATTTT. Amino acids: CASSTTGGGNQPQHF.

Regarding this clonotype: With a much larger clone just one base away, this may be a read error. The chain recombines TRBV28 with TRBJ2-6, with D maybe TRBD1 (6 bases). The CDR3 is 16 residues long. V was trimmed by 7 bases and J by 3 bases, leaving 16 bases between them. The V gene's germline CDR1 is MDHEN and CDR2 SYDVKM. The CDR3 DNA reads as TGTGCCAGCACCCAGGGGTCAAGTAATGGGGCCAACGTCCTGACTTTC. Residues: CASTQGSSNGANVLTF.

This clonotype was seen repeatedly, ten times or more. The rearrangement joins TRBV6-2 or TRBV6-3 to TRBJ2-7; 7 bases are a match to TRBD1. The CDR3 contains 16 residues. The germline CDR1 and CDR2 sequences are MNHEY and SVGEGT. V was pared by 4 bases and J by 0 bases, with 9 bases of the junction left unmatched. CDR3 protein: CASSFPGQYGSYEQYF. Written as DNA, the CDR3 is TGTGCCAGCAGTTTCCCGGGACAGTATGGCTCCTACGAGCAGTACTTC.